This T cell receptor beta chain was identified in a study of cytomegalovirus exposure and HLA in healthy donors (dated 2017 in TCRdb). Background on the whole study: According to a later analysis, the approximately 130 validation repertoires were produced on the same platform as the 680 or so repertoires of the first cohort. The study aimed to test whether cataloging public T cell receptors could reveal signatures of past pathogen exposure. A separate validation cohort of 100 to 150 different subjects was used in addition to the 666-subject first cohort. High-throughput TCR immunosequencing, statistical association of individual TCRs with disease status, and machine learning were combined to predict cytomegalovirus infection status. Overall study outcomes, separate from this receptor: Subsequent analysis determined that TCRs grouped into clusters in the first cohort also showed a tendency toward co-occurrence across the approximately 110 validation repertoires, and approximately 94% of cluster scores exceeded 0. A later analysis lacked HLA typing for the validation cohort, so it scored co-occurrence in that cohort across all 120 or so repertoires. Cytomegalovirus status was reported to be diagnosed by the classifier with high specificity and sensitivity in both the original and validation cohorts. A total of fewer than 200 TCR beta chains were listed by the study as associated with cytomegalovirus. Most TCR sequences were seen in very few donors, while some public TCRs were found in many individuals. The authors suggested that the approach could potentially be generalized to other disease states and immunological phenotypes. In vitro tests confirmed that a few of the cytomegalovirus-associated TCR beta chains recognize cytomegalovirus antigens.

Its CDR3 holds 15 amino acids, cysteine through phenylalanine. Of all the DNA, just the CDR3 is kept, 45 bases in frame from base 1. V is shortened by 2 bases, J by 0 bases, and the region joining them spans 8 bases. The germline V gene supplies CDR1 MNHNS and CDR2 SASEGT. The library was made by the immunoSEQ multiplex PCR assay. Processing in the source paper ran as follows. A statistical classification framework was built to diagnose cytomegalovirus status from the catalog of TCR beta chain sequences. Drawn from immuneACCESS, this table holds only the in-frame rearrangements with V and J called that TCRdb kept. Clones are partly lost; checked studies trace under half to an unresolved V gene and leave the rest unexplained. That table is the source of V, J and clone size, and D and trimming were worked out from the DNA. Recorded for this sample are about 220,000 clones; 88% of them occurred a single time. In total, the top ten clones hold roughly 3% of the sample.

On this clone: No cognate antigen has been identified for it. Qualities for individual bases were not recorded, and no much larger clone is one base off.

Separate from the approximately 700-subject first cohort, the validation cohort of 95 to 150 subjects was the group to which the donors belonged. In this chain, TRBV6-1 is recombined with TRBJ1-3; there is no confident call for the D gene. The receptor comes from a woman between 18 and 30 years old in good health and CMV-seronegative. The source material was PBMCs. The CDR3 protein is CASSELSSSGNTIYF. The nucleotides read TGTGCCAGCAGTGAATTGAGCTCCTCTGGAAACACCATATATTTT.